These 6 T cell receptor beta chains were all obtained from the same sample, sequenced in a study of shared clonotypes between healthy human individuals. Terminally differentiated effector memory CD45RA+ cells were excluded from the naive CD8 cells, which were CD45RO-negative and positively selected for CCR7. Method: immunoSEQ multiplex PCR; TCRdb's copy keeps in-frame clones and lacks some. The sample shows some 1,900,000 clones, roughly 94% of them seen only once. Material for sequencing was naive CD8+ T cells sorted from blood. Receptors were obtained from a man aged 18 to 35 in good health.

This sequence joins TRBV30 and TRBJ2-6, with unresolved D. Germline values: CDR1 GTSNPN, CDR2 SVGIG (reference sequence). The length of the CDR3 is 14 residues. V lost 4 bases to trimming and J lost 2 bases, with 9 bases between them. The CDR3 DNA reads TGTGCCTGGACACCCCTTGCTGGGGCCAACGTCCTGACTTTC. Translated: CAWTPLAGANVLTF. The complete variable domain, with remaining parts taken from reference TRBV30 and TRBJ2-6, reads SQTIHQWPATLVQPVGSPLSLECTVEGTSNPNLYWYRQAAGRGLQLLFYSVGIGQISSEVPQNLSASRPQDRQFILSSKKLLLSDSGFYLCAWTPLAGANVLTFGAGSRLTVL.

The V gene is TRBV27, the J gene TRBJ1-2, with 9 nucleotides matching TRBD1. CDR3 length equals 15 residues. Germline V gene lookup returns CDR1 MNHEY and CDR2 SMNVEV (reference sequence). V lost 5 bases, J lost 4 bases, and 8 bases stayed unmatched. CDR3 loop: CASSAHETGGYGYTF. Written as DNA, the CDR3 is TGTGCCAGCAGTGCCCATGAGACAGGGGGCTATGGCTACACCTTC.

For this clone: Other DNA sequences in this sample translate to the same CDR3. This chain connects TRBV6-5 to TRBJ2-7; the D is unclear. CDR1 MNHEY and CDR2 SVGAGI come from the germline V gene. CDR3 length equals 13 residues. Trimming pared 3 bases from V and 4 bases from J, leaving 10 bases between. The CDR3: CASSYDGGYEQYF. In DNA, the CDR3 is TGTGCCAGCAGTTATGACGGTGGTTACGAGCAGTACTTC.

CDR3 nucleotides: TGCGCCAGCAGCGGTACAGGGTCTATCGACACTGAAGCTTTCTTT. Translation: CASSGTGSIDTEAFF. This chain links TRBV5-1 with TRBJ1-1; D is possibly TRBD1 (6 bases). This CDR3 is 15 amino acids long. Germline V CDR1 and CDR2: SGHRS, YFSETQ. Deletions cut 4 bases from V and 3 bases from J, with 16 bases between.

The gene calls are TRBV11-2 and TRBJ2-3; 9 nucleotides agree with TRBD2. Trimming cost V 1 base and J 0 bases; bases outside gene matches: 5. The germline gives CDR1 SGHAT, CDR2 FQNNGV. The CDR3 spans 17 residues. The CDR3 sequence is CASSLAGGRASTDTQYF. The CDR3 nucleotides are TGTGCCAGCAGCTTAGCTGGCGGGAGGGCTAGCACAGATACGCAGTATTTT.

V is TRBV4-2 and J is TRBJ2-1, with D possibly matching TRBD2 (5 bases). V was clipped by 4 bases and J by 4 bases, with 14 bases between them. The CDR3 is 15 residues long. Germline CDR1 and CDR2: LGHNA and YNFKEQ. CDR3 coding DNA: TGTGCCAGCAGCCCCCGGGAAACCCTTTACAATGAGCAGTTCTTC. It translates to CASSPRETLYNEQFF.